This TCR beta chain came from a study of T cells after yellow fever vaccination. Study observations and caveats: Most primary-vaccination clones recurred post-booster (roughly 97% CD4, over 70% CD8).

The CDR3 consists of 14 residues. Between the trimmed V and J ends, which lost 1 base and 9 bases, there was a span of 13 bases. In germline, CDR1 is LGHNA, CDR2 YNFKEQ. MiXCR, applied by TCRdb to the 5' RACE reads, yields one record per CDR3 protein. The sample has a few hundred thousand distinct CDR3 sequences, around 5.2% seen once; the top ten hold 2.5% to 4%. To note about this clonotype: Antigen specificity is unknown.

The sequenced sample was CD4+ T cells sorted from PBMCs, obtained on the day of the yellow fever booster vaccination. The sequence was collected from a man in his late teens or twenties who received the YFV17D yellow fever vaccine. The chain employs TRBV4-2 and TRBJ2-1; tentative D call: TRBD2 (7 bases). In DNA, the CDR3 is TGTGCCAGCAGCCAAGTGGCCGCGGGGGCTGAGCAGTTCTTC. Its protein is CASSQVAAGAEQFF.